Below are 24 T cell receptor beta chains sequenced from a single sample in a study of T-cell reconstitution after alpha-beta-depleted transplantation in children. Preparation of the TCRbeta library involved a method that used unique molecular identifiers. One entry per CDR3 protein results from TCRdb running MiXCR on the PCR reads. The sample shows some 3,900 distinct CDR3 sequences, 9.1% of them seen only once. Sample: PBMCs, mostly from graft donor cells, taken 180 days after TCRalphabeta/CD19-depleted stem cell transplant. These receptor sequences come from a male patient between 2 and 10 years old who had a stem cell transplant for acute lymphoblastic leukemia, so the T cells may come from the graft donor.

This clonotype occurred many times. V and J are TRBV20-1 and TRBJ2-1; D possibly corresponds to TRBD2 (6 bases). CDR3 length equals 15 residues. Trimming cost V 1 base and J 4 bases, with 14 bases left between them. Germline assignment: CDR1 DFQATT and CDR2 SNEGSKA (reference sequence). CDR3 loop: CSARGAGRPYNEQFF. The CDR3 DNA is TGCAGTGCTAGAGGGGCGGGGCGGCCTTACAATGAGCAGTTCTTC.

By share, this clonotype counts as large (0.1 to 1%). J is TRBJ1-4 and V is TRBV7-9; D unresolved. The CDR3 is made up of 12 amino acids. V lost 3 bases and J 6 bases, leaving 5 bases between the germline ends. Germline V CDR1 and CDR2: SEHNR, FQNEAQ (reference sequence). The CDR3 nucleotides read TGTGCCAGCAGCTTCAGTGATGAAAAACTGTTTTTT. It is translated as CASSFSDEKLFF.

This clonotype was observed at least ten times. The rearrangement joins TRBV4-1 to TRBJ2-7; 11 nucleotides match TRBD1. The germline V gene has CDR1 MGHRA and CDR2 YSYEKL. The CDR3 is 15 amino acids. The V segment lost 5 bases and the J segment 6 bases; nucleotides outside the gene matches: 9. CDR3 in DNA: TGCGCCAGCAGCGGACAGGGGGCGATCATCGGCGAGCAGTACTTC. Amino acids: CASSGQGAIIGEQYF.

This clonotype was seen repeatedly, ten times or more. The CDR3 protein is CATSDGHQPQHF. DNA of the CDR3: TGTGCCACCAGTGATGGACATCAGCCCCAGCATTTT. V is TRBV24-1 and J is TRBJ1-5; no clear D gene. Germline values: CDR1 KGHDR, CDR2 SFDVKD. The CDR3 runs to 12 residues. V lost 3 bases and J 5 bases, leaving 4 bases between the germline ends.

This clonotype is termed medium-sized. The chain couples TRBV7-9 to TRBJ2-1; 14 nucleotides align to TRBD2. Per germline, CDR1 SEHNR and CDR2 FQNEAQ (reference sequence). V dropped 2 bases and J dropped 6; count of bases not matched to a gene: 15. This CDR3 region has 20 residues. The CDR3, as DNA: TGTGCCAGCAGCTTATTCCCGTCCGGGACTAGCGGGAGCCGGGTCAATGAGCAGTTCTTC. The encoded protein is CASSLFPSGTSGSRVNEQFF. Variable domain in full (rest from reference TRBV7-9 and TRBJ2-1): DTGVSQNPRHKITKRGQNVTFRCDPISEHNRLYWYRQTLGQGPEFLTYFQNEAQLEKSRLLSDRFSAERPKGSFSTLEIQRTEQGDSAMYLCASSLFPSGTSGSRVNEQFFGPGTRLTVL.

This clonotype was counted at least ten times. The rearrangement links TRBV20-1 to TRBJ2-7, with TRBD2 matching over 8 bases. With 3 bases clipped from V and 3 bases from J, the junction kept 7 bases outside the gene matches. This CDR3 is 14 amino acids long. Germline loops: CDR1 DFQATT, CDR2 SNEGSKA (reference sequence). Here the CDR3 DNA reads TGCAGTGCTAGGGCCGGGAGGGGGGGCTACGAGCAGTACTTC. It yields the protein CSARAGRGGYEQYF.

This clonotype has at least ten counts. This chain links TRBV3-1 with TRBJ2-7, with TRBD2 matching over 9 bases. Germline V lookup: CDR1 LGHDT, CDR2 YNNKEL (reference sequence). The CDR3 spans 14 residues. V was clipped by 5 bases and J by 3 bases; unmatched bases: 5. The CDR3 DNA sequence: TGTGCCAGCAGCTATAGCGGGAGATACTACGAGCAGTACTTC. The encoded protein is CASSYSGRYYEQYF.

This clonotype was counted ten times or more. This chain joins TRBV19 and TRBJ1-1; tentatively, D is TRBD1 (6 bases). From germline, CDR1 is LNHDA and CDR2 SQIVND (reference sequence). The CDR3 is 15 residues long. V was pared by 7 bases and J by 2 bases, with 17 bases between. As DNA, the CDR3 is TGTGCCAGTAATACAGGGTTCGGCGGTAACACTGAAGCTTTCTTT. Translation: CASNTGFGGNTEAFF. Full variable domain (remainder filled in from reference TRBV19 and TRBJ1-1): DGGITQSPKYLFRKEGQNVTLSCEQNLNHDAMYWYRQDPGQGLRLIYYSQIVNDFQKGDIAEGYSVSREKKESFPLTVTSAQKNPTAFYLCASNTGFGGNTEAFFGQGTRLTVV.

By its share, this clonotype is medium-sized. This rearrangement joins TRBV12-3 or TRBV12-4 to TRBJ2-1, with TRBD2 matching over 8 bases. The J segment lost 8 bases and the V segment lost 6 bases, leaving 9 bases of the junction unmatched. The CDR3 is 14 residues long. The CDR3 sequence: CASRSYGRDDEQFF. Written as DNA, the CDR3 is TGTGCCAGCAGGAGTTACGGGAGGGATGATGAGCAGTTCTTC.

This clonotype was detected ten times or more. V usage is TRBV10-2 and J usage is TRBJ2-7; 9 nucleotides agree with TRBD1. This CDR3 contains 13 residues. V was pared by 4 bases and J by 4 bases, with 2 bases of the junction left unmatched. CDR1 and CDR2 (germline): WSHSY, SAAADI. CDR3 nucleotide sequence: TGCGCCAGCAGTGTACAGGGGGCATACGAGCAGTACTTC. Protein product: CASSVQGAYEQYF.

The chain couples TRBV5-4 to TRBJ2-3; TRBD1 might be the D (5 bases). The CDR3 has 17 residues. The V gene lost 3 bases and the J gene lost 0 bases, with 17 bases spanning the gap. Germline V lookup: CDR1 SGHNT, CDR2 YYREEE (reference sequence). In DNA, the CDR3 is TGTGCCAGCAGCTCCGGCTGGGGCCTTACTAGCACAGATACGCAGTATTTT. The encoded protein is CASSSGWGLTSTDTQYF.

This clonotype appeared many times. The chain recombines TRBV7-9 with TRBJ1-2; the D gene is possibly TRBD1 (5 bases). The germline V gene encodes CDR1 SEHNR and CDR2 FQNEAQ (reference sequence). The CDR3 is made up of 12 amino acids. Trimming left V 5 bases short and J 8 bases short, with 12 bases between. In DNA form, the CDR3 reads TGTGCCAGCAGCCCCGCCTGGGGCGGCTACACCTTC. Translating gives CASSPAWGGYTF.

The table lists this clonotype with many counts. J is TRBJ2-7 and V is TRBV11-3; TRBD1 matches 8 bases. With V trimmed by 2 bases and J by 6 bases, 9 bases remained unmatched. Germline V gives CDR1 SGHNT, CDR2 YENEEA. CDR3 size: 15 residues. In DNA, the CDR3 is TGTGCCAGCAGCTTAAGGAGGACAGGGCATGGCGAGCAGTACTTC. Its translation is CASSLRRTGHGEQYF.

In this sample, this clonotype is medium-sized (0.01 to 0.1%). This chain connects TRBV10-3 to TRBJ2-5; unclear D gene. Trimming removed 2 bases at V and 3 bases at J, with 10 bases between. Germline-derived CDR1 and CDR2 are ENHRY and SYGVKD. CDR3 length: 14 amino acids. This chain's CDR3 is CAISEGYWEETQYF. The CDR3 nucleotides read TGTGCCATCAGTGAGGGTTACTGGGAAGAGACCCAGTACTTC.

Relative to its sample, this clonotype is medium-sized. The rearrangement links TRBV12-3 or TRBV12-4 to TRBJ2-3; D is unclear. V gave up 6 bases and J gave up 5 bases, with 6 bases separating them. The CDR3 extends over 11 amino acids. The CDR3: CASSPLDTQYF. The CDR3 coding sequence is TGTGCCAGCAGCCCCCTAGATACGCAGTATTTT.

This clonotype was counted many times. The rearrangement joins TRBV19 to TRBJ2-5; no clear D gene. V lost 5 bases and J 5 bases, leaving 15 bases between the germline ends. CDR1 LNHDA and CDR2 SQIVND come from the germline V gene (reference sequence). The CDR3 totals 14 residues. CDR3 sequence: CASSQILSRETQYF. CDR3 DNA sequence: TGTGCCAGTAGTCAGATACTTTCCAGGGAGACCCAGTACTTC. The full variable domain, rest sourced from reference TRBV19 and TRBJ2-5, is DGGITQSPKYLFRKEGQNVTLSCEQNLNHDAMYWYRQDPGQGLRLIYYSQIVNDFQKGDIAEGYSVSREKKESFPLTVTSAQKNPTAFYLCASSQILSRETQYFGPGTRLLVL.

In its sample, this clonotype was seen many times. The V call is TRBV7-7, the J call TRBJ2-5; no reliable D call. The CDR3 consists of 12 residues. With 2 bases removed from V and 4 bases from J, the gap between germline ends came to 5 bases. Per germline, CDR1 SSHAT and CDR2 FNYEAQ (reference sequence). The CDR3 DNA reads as TGTGCCAGCAGCTTACTGGGAGAGACCCAGTACTTC. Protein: CASSLLGETQYF. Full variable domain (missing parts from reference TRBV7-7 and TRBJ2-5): GAGVSQSPRYKVTKRGQDVTLRCDPISSHATLYWYQQALGQGPEFLTYFNYEAQPDKSGLPSDRFSAERPEGSISTLTIQRTEQRDSAMYRCASSLLGETQYFGPGTRLLVL.

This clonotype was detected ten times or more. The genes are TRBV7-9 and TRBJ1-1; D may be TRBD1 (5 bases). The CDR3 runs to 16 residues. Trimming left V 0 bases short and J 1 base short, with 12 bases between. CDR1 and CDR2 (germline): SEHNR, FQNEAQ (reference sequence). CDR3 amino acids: CASSLALGERNTEAFF. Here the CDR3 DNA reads TGTGCCAGCAGCTTAGCGCTAGGGGAGAGGAACACTGAAGCTTTCTTT.

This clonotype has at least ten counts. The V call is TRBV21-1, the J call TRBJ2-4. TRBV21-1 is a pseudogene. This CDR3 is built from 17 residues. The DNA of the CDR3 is TGTGCCAGCAGCAACAGTAGGTGTATAGGGGCCAAAAACATTCAGTACTTC. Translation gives CASSNSRCIGAKNIQYF.

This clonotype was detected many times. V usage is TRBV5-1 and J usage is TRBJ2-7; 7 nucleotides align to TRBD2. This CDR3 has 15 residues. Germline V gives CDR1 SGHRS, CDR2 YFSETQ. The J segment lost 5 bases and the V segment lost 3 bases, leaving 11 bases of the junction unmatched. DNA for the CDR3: TGCGCCAGCAGCTCGTTGTCGGGAGGATTGAACGAGCAGTACTTC. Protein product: CASSSLSGGLNEQYF. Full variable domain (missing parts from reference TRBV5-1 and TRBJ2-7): KAGVTQTPRYLIKTRGQQVTLSCSPISGHRSVSWYQQTPGQGLQFLFEYFSETQRNKGNFPGRFSGRQFSNSRSEMNVSTLELGDSALYLCASSSLSGGLNEQYFGPGTRLTVT.

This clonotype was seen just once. The DNA for the CDR3 is TGTGCCAGCAGGGGAGGACAGGGGTCGTACAACACCGGGGAGCTGTTTTTT. Amino acid sequence: CASRGGQGSYNTGELFF. J is TRBJ2-2 and V is TRBV6-1, with TRBD1 matching over 9 bases. V was pared by 6 bases and J by 2 bases, with 10 bases of the junction left unmatched. The germline CDR1 and CDR2 sequences are MNHNS and SASEGT. The CDR3 runs 17 residues.

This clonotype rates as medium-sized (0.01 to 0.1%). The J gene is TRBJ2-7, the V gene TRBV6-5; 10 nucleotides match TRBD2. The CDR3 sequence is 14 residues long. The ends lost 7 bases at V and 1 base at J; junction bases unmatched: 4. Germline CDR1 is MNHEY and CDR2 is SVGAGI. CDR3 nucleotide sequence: TGTGCCAGCAAACCGGGACTAGCGTCCTACGAGCAGTACTTC. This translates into CASKPGLASYEQYF.

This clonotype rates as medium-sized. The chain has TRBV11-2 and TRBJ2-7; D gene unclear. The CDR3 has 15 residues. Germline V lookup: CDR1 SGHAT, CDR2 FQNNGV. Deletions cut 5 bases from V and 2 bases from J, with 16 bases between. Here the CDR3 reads CASSPKGRTPYEQYF. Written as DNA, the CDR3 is TGTGCCAGCAGCCCTAAAGGACGGACGCCCTACGAGCAGTACTTC.

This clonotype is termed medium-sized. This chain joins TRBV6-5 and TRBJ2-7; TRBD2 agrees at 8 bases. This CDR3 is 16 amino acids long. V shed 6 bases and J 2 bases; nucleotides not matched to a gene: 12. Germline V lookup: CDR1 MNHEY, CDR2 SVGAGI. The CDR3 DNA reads TGTGCCAGCAGCCGCCCGGCAGCGGGGGTTACCTACGAGCAGTACTTC. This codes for CASSRPAAGVTYEQYF.